The 9 T cell receptor beta chains reported below all come from one sample, sequenced in a study of T cell repertoires in cytomegalovirus infection. Their antigens remain unidentified. One entry per CDR3 protein results from TCRdb running MiXCR on the reads. This table has around 140,000 distinct CDR3 sequences, about 31% appearing once. The sequenced sample was CD8+ T cells from cultured PBMCs, obtained from culture after CMV antigen stimulation. These receptors all stem from a human donor in good health (CMV status not recorded). Some clones in this sample may be carry-over from other donors' samples.

The V call is TRBV7-2, the J call TRBJ2-3; weak D call: TRBD2 (5 bases). The CDR3 spans 13 residues. The germline CDR1 and CDR2 sequences are SGHTA and FQGNSA. Between the trimmed V and J ends, which lost 2 bases and 6 bases, there was a span of 9 bases. In DNA, the CDR3 is TGTGCCAGCAGCTTAATGTGGAGGGATACGCAGTATTTT. Amino acids: CASSLMWRDTQYF.

This rearrangement joins TRBV7-1 to TRBJ2-1; D call uncertain. TRBV7-1 is labeled an ORF, and its function is uncertain. This CDR3 comprises 15 residues. V lost 3 bases to trimming and J lost 3 bases, with 12 bases between them. CDR3 DNA: TGTGCCAGCAGCTCCTCAGGCGCGATCTACAATGAGCAGTTCTTC. As protein: CASSSSGAIYNEQFF.

The chain employs TRBV7-6 and TRBJ1-1, with D maybe TRBD1 (6 bases). Trimming took off 7 bases at V and 6 bases at J, with 18 bases between the two ends. This CDR3 is built from 14 residues. Germline-derived CDR1 and CDR2 are SGHVS and FNYEAQ. This CDR3 reads CASTDRGGSPEAFF. The DNA of the CDR3 is TGTGCCAGCACCGATAGGGGGGGGAGCCCTGAAGCTTTCTTT.

The chain joins TRBV4-1 to TRBJ1-1; no clear D gene. Trimming left V 0 bases short and J 5 bases short, with 7 bases between. Per the germline V gene, CDR1 is MGHRA and CDR2 is YSYEKL. This CDR3 has 13 residues. Written as DNA, the CDR3 is TGCGCCAGCAGCCAAGAGGAGTGGACTGAAGCTTTCTTT. Translated: CASSQEEWTEAFF.

V and J are TRBV7-6 and TRBJ2-7, with D perhaps TRBD2 (6 bases). This CDR3 has 15 residues. Germline assignment: CDR1 SGHVS and CDR2 FNYEAQ. V was clipped by 5 bases and J by 0 bases, with 14 bases between them. For the CDR3, the DNA is TGTGCCAGCAGCCCGCGGGACGGTCTCTCCTACGAGCAGTACTTC. Its protein product is CASSPRDGLSYEQYF.

This clonotype was counted at least ten times. The chain uses TRBV6-2 or TRBV6-3 and TRBJ2-5; possibly TRBD2 for D (5 bases). Trimming took off 6 bases at V and 5 bases at J, with 13 bases between the two ends. In germline, CDR1 is MNHEY, CDR2 SVGEGT. The CDR3 has 13 amino acids. DNA of the CDR3: TGTGCCAGCAGATACCGGGGAACGGAGACCCAGTACTTC. It specifies CASRYRGTETQYF.

The chain employs TRBV7-9 and TRBJ2-3, with D uncertain. V shed 1 base and J shed 4 bases, with 3 bases lying between them. The CDR3 extends over 12 amino acids. Germline V lookup: CDR1 SEHNR, CDR2 FQNEAQ (reference sequence). The CDR3 reads CASSLGADTQYF. Here the CDR3 DNA reads TGTGCCAGCAGCTTAGGGGCAGATACGCAGTATTTT.

This clonotype occurred many times. This rearrangement joins TRBV7-6 to TRBJ2-3, with TRBD1 identical over 10 bases. The V and J ends lost 5 bases and 4 bases, in that order; junction bases with no gene match: 6. CDR1 and CDR2 from the germline V gene are SGHVS and FNYEAQ. This CDR3 has 15 residues. This chain's CDR3 is CASSQDRGRADTQYF. DNA of the CDR3: TGTGCCAGCAGCCAAGACAGGGGGCGGGCAGATACGCAGTATTTT.

This clonotype was observed a few times. The J gene is TRBJ2-5, the V gene TRBV20-1; D is possibly TRBD2 (6 bases). The V end was cut by 0 bases, the J end by 3 bases, with 17 bases between. This CDR3 is built from 16 residues. CDR1 and CDR2 (germline): DFQATT, SNEGSKA (reference sequence). CDR3 region: CSARDYRAGGEETQYF. The DNA of the CDR3 is TGCAGTGCTAGAGATTACCGAGCGGGCGGTGAAGAGACCCAGTACTTC.